The entry below describes one TCR beta chain. The entry originates in a study of T cell changes during pregnancy in multiple sclerosis. Trimming took 4 bases from V and 3 from J, leaving 13 bases between them. The CDR3 covers 15 residues. Germline CDR1 is SEHNR and CDR2 is FQNEAQ (reference sequence). Some clones are missing from TCRdb's copy, which holds only in-frame ones; the method was immunoSEQ multiplex PCR. The sample lists under 55,000 clones, about 93% occurring once. This chain uses TRBV7-9 with TRBJ1-3; D is possibly TRBD1 (6 bases). Sequenced here: CD4+ T cells from peripheral blood mononuclear cells, sampled after pregnancy. The TCR originated in a female donor in good health, enrolled as a control in a pregnancy study. The CDR3 sequence is CASSYQGLGGNTIYF. The DNA of the CDR3 is TGTGCCAGCAGCTACCAGGGGCTAGGTGGAAACACCATATATTTT.